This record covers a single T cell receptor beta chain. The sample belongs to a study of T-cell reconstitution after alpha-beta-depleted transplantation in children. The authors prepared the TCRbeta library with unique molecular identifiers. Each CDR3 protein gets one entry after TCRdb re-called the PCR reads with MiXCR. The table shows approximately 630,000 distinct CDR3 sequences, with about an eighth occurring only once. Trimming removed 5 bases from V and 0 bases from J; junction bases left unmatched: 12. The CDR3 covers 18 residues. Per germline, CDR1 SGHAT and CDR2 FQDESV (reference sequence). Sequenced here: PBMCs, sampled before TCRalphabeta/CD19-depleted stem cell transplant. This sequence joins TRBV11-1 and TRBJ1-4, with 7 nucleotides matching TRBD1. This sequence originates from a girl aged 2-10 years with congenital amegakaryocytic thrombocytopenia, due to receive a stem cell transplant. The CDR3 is CASSPHGTAHATNEKLFF. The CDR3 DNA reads TGTGCCAGCAGCCCTCACGGGACAGCTCACGCAACTAATGAAAAACTGTTTTTT.